One sample yielded the 12 T cell receptor beta chains listed below, sequenced in a study of cytomegalovirus exposure and HLA in healthy donors (dated by TCRdb to between 2016 and 2019). The library was produced with the immunoSEQ multiplex PCR assay. The multiplex PCR relied on a mix of 60 forward primers for TCR Vbeta segments and 13 reverse primers for TCR Jbeta segments. Here the immuneACCESS table is served through TCRdb, limited to in-frame sequences with V and J called. Missing clones are a known gap in these copies; in checked studies unresolved V genes cover under half, and the rest lacks a known reason. In this sample the table shows some 120,000 clones, roughly 75% of which occur a single time. The biggest ten clones account for roughly 3% of the sample. The sequencing sample was made of PBMCs. The source of these receptors is a woman in her 50s in good health and CMV-seronegative.

The rearrangement uses TRBV29-1 and TRBJ2-3, with 12 positions matching TRBD2. J was trimmed by 3 bases and V by 6 bases; bases with no gene match: 4. Germline V gene lookup returns CDR1 SQVTM and CDR2 ANQGSEA. The CDR3 spans 14 residues. CDR3 loop: CSVLLAGGTDTQYF. Written as DNA, the CDR3 is TGCAGCGTCTTACTAGCGGGAGGAACAGATACGCAGTATTTT.

The CDR3 DNA reads TGTGCCAGCAGTGAACCTGGACAACGCTACGAGCAGTACTTC. Encoded protein: CASSEPGQRYEQYF. The chain is built from TRBV2 and TRBJ2-7; weak D call: TRBD1 (5 bases). The CDR3 sequence is 14 residues long. Trimming took 2 bases from V and 3 from J, leaving 11 bases between them. From germline, CDR1 is SNHLY and CDR2 FYNNEI.

The chain recombines TRBV10-3 with TRBJ2-7; 9 nucleotides line up with TRBD1. Trimming cost V 0 bases and J 2 bases; bases outside gene matches: 11. The CDR3 length is 18 residues. Germline CDR1 reads ENHRY; CDR2 reads SYGVKD. The CDR3 DNA reads as TGTGCCATCAGTGAGTCGAATTTGGACAGGGGCCGCACCTACGAGCAGTACTTC. Amino acid sequence: CAISESNLDRGRTYEQYF.

This clone was detected a few times. V is TRBV6-6 and J is TRBJ2-7; D is possibly TRBD1 (7 bases). Per the germline V gene, CDR1 is MNHNY and CDR2 is SVGAGI (reference sequence). The ends were cut back, 5 bases at V and 3 bases at J, with 11 bases in the middle. This CDR3 is 13 amino acids long. The CDR3 sequence is CASSLRGVYEQYF. The CDR3 DNA follows: TGTGCCAGCAGTCTCAGGGGGGTCTACGAGCAGTACTTC.

This clone has a single count. This rearrangement joins TRBV7-8 to TRBJ2-3, with D unclear. The germline V gene encodes CDR1 SGHVS and CDR2 FQNEAQ. There are 17 residues in the CDR3. With 0 bases removed from V and 4 bases from J, the gap between germline ends came to 17 bases. The CDR3 region is CASSLAISSAAADTQYF. For the CDR3, the DNA is TGTGCCAGCAGCTTAGCGATTTCCAGCGCGGCCGCAGATACGCAGTATTTT. Full variable domain (missing parts from reference TRBV7-8 and TRBJ2-3): GAGVSQSPRYKVAKRGQDVALRCDPISGHVSLFWYQQALGQGPEFLTYFQNEAQLDKSGLPSDRFFAERPEGSVSTLKIQRTQQEDSAVYLCASSLAISSAAADTQYFGPGTRLTVL.

V usage is TRBV13 and J usage is TRBJ1-3; a possible D gene is TRBD1 (5 bases). This CDR3 has 13 amino acids. Germline CDR1 is PRHDT and CDR2 is FYEKMQ (reference sequence). V lost 3 bases and J lost 2, with 5 bases in between. CDR3 bases: TGTGCCAGCAGCTTGACAGCTGGAAACACCATATATTTT. It codes for CASSLTAGNTIYF.

J is TRBJ2-1 and V is TRBV18; the match to TRBD1 covers 7 bases. CDR3 length: 13 residues. V shed 4 bases, J shed 7 bases, and the junction held 4 bases outside the gene matches. Looked up from germline, CDR1 is KGHSH and CDR2 is LQKENI. The DNA of the CDR3 is TGTGCCAGCTCACGACAGGGTTGGAATGAGCAGTTCTTC. Translating it yields CASSRQGWNEQFF.

The rearrangement links TRBV6-6 to TRBJ1-5, with D tentatively TRBD1 (6 bases). The CDR3 spans 15 residues. V gave up 0 bases and J gave up 10 bases, with 16 bases separating them. Germline CDR1 is MNHNY and CDR2 is SVGAGI (reference sequence). The CDR3 region is CASSYSTGRLIPQHF. DNA for the CDR3: TGTGCCAGCAGTTACTCGACAGGCCGACTCATTCCCCAGCATTTT.

The chain recombines TRBV5-4 with TRBJ2-5; perhaps TRBD2 as D (6 bases). This CDR3 is 17 amino acids long. In germline, CDR1 is SGHNT, CDR2 YYREEE (reference sequence). V was clipped by 6 bases and J by 5 bases, with 26 bases between them. The CDR3 reads CASIGTGTNGGKETQYF. CDR3 DNA sequence: TGTGCCAGCATCGGAACCGGGACCAACGGGGGTAAGGAGACCCAGTACTTC.

The rearrangement links TRBV6-5 to TRBJ2-1, with D unclear. Germline lookup yields CDR1 MNHEY and CDR2 SVGAGI. This CDR3 has 13 residues. The V end lost 0 bases, the J end lost 3 bases, and 3 bases lay between the germline ends. CDR3 DNA sequence: TGTGCCAGCAGTTACTCCAGCTACAATGAGCAGTTCTTC. Translation: CASSYSSYNEQFF.

The chain carries TRBV29-1 and TRBJ2-7, with TRBD1 as a possible D gene (5 bases). Deletions cut 6 bases from V and 0 bases from J, with 21 bases between. CDR3 size: 16 residues. Germline values: CDR1 SQVTM, CDR2 ANQGSEA. CDR3 in amino acids: CSVQGGLLVGSYEQYF. The CDR3 nucleotides read TGCAGCGTCCAGGGTGGGTTGCTGGTAGGCTCCTACGAGCAGTACTTC.

This clone was picked up a small number of times. The rearrangement links TRBV19 to TRBJ2-2; 10 nucleotides agree with TRBD2. Germline V CDR1 and CDR2: LNHDA, SQIVND (reference sequence). Trimming removed 3 bases from V and 6 bases from J; junction bases left unmatched: 16. CDR3 length: 19 residues. CDR3 coding DNA: TGTGCCAGTAGTATCCAACAGGGACGAGTCCTAGCGGGGGCCGGGGAGCTGTTTTTT. Translating gives CASSIQQGRVLAGAGELFF. The full variable domain, rest sourced from reference TRBV19 and TRBJ2-2, is DGGITQSPKYLFRKEGQNVTLSCEQNLNHDAMYWYRQDPGQGLRLIYYSQIVNDFQKGDIAEGYSVSREKKESFPLTVTSAQKNPTAFYLCASSIQQGRVLAGAGELFFGEGSRLTVL.